This T cell receptor beta chain was sequenced for a study of blood T cell repertoires in COVID-19. Study background: The analysed material was cDNA or gDNA that came from T cells, B-cell-depleted T cells, or PBMCs.

Repertoires were generated with immunoSEQ multiplex PCR, while TCRdb's copy carries only in-frame clones and drops some. Of 300,000 to 350,000 clones in the sample, 75% to 90% were seen once. This clone was observed a few times. The CDR3 has 15 amino acids. Trimming at V came to 0 bases and at J to 5 bases, leaving 7 bases not matched to a gene. Germline CDR1 and CDR2: SGHDT and YYEEEE. The TCR was taken from a woman aged 45 to 65 with COVID-19, enrolled during active disease. The chain employs TRBV5-6 and TRBJ2-5, with 7 positions matching TRBD1. Material for sequencing was peripheral blood. The CDR3 protein is CASSLGMTGRETQYF. CDR3 in DNA: TGTGCCAGCAGCTTGGGGATGACAGGGCGCGAGACCCAGTACTTC. Full variable domain (missing parts from reference TRBV5-6 and TRBJ2-5): DAGVTQSPTHLIKTRGQQVTLRCSPKSGHDTVSWYQQALGQGPQFIFQYYEEEERQRGNFPDRFSGHQFPNYSSELNVNALLLGDSALYLCASSLGMTGRETQYFGPGTRLLVL.